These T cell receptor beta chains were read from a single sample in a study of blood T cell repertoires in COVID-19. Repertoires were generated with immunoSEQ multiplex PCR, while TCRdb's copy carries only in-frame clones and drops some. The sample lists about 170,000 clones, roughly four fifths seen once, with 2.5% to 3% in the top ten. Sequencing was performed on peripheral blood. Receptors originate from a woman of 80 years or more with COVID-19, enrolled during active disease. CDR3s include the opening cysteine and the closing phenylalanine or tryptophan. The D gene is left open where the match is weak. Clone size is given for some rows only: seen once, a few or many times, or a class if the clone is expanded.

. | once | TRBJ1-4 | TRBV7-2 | CASSSVWGQRNEKLFF | TGTGCCAGCAGCTCCGTTTGGGGGCAGAGGAATGAAAAACTGTTTTTT
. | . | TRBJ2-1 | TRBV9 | CASSVGPNTNEQFF | TGTGCCAGCAGCGTAGGGCCGAATACCAATGAGCAGTTCTTC
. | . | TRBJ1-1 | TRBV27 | CASSINWGVDTEAFF | TGTGCCAGCAGTATAAATTGGGGGGTGGACACTGAAGCTTTCTTT
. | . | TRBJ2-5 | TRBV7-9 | CASSVVRGRGETQYF | TGTGCCAGCAGCGTTGTTCGGGGAAGAGGAGAGACCCAGTACTTC
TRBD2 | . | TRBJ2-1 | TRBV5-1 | CASRGLAASYNEQFF | TGCGCCAGCAGGGGACTAGCGGCCTCCTACAATGAGCAGTTCTTC
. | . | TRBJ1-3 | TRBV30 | CAWGSWESSGNTIYF | TGTGCCTGGGGTAGTTGGGAGAGCTCTGGAAACACCATATATTTT
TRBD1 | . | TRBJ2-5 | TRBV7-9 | CASSRQGAARGETQYF | TGTGCCAGCAGTCGACAGGGGGCGGCGAGGGGTGAGACCCAGTACTTC
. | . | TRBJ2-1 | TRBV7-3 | CASSLKGDPSGEQFF | TGTGCCAGCAGCTTAAAAGGGGACCCAAGCGGGGAGCAGTTCTTC
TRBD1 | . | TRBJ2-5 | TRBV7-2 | CASSSGTGNGETQYF | TGTGCCAGCAGTTCCGGGACAGGTAACGGAGAGACCCAGTACTTC
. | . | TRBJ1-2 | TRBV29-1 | CSAGEAAAITYGYTF | TGCAGCGCTGGCGAGGCGGCCGCCATAACCTATGGCTACACCTTC
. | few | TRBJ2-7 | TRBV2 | CASSERVAVTQYF | TGTGCCAGCAGTGAGAGGGTAGCAGTTACGCAGTACTTC
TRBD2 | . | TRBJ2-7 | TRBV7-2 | CASSFQRGGPNEQYF | TGTGCCAGCAGCTTCCAGCGGGGGGGCCCCAACGAGCAGTACTTC
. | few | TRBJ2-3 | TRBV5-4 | CATQRGGTRDTQYF | TGTGCCACCCAGAGGGGGGGAACCAGGGATACGCAGTATTTT
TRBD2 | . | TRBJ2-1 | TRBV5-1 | CASSLDPVLAGGNEQFF | TGCGCCAGCAGCTTGGACCCGGTGCTAGCGGGAGGCAATGAGCAGTTCTTC
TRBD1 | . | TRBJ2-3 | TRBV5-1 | CASSYGTGAGDTQYF | TGCGCCAGCAGCTACGGGACAGGGGCAGGGGATACGCAGTATTTT
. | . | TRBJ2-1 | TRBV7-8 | CASSQPNNEQFF | TGTGCCAGCAGCCAGCCCAACAATGAGCAGTTCTTC
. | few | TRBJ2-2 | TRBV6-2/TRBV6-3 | CASSSSLNTGELFF | TGTGCCAGCAGTTCTTCCCTGAACACCGGGGAGCTGTTTTTT
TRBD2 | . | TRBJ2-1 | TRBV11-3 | CASSPRLAGGGEQFF | TGTGCCAGCAGCCCTCGACTAGCGGGGGGGGGTGAGCAGTTCTTC
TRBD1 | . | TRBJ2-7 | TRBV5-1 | CASSLKTGPYEQYF | TGCGCCAGCAGCTTGAAGACAGGGCCCTACGAGCAGTACTTC
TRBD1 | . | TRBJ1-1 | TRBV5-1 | CASSLRDRGMPMNTEAFF | TGCGCCAGCAGCCTCCGGGACAGGGGGATGCCAATGAACACTGAAGCTTTCTTT
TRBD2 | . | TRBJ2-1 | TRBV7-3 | CASSRREGGEQFF | TGTGCCAGCAGTCGTCGGGAGGGCGGTGAGCAGTTCTTC
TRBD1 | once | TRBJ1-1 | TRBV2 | CASSVQGFGEAFF | TGTGCCAGCAGTGTACAGGGGTTCGGTGAAGCTTTCTTT
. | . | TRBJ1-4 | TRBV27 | CASSSFRGDRKLFF | TGTGCCAGCAGCTCGTTCAGGGGTGATCGGAAACTGTTTTTT
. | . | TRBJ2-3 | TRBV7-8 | CASNAGNTDTQYF | TGTGCCAGCAACGCGGGGAACACAGATACGCAGTATTTT
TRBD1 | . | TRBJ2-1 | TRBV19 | CASSPIQGVDEQFF | TGTGCCAGTTCCCCCATCCAGGGGGTCGATGAGCAGTTCTTC
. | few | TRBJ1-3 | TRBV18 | CASSLQGSGNTIYF | TGTGCCAGCTCACTACAGGGTTCTGGAAACACCATATATTTT
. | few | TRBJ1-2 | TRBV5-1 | CASSSTRGVINYGYTF | TGCGCCAGCAGCTCCACTCGGGGGGTTATAAACTATGGCTACACCTTC
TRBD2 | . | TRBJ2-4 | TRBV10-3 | CAISESRDGGGNIQYF | TGTGCCATCAGTGAGTCGAGGGACGGCGGGGGAAACATTCAGTACTTC
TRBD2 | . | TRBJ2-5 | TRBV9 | CASSLGGLAGLQETQYF | TGTGCCAGCAGCCTGGGGGGGCTAGCGGGCTTACAAGAGACCCAGTACTTC
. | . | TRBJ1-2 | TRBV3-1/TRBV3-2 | CASSQTEAYGYTF | TGTGCCAGCAGCCAGACAGAGGCCTATGGCTACACCTTC
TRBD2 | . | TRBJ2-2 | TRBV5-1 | CASRPGLVAGELFF | TGCGCCAGCAGACCGGGACTAGTCGCCGGGGAGCTGTTTTTT
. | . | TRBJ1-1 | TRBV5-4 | CASSLSRVNTEAFF | TGTGCCAGCAGCTTGTCCAGGGTGAACACTGAAGCTTTCTTT
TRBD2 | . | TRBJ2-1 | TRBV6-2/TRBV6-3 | CASSYGLAGGLYNEQFF | TGTGCCAGCAGTTACGGGTTAGCGGGGGGGCTTTACAATGAGCAGTTCTTC
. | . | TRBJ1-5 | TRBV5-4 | CASSLDAGEGQPQHF | TGTGCCAGCAGCTTGGACGCGGGAGAGGGGCAGCCCCAGCATTTT
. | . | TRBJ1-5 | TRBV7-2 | CASKEQTNQPQHF | TGTGCCAGCAAGGAACAGACCAATCAGCCCCAGCATTTT
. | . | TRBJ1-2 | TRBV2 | CASSGDYYGYTF | TGTGCCAGCAGTGGGGACTACTATGGCTACACCTTC
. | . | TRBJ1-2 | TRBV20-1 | CSAFDYGYTF | TGCAGTGCCTTCGACTATGGCTACACCTTC
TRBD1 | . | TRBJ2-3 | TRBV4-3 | CASGTGFDTQYF | TGCGCCAGCGGGACAGGGTTCGATACGCAGTATTTT
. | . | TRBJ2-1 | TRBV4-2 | CASSQERTWHDEQFF | TGTGCCAGCAGCCAAGAAAGGACTTGGCACGATGAGCAGTTCTTC
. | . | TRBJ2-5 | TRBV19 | CATQGTGTQYF | TGTGCCACCCAGGGGACCGGGACCCAGTACTTC
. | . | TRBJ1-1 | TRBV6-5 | CASSSQPAAEAFF | TGTGCCAGCAGTAGTCAACCGGCGGCTGAAGCTTTCTTT
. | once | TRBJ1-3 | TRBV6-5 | CASSDRTRGNTIYF | TGTGCCAGCAGCGACAGGACACGCGGAAACACCATATATTTT
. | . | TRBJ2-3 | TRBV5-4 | CASSFPGWPVEQYF | TGTGCCAGCAGCTTCCCGGGGTGGCCCGTGGAGCAGTATTTT
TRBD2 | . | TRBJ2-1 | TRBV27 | CASSFSREGPNEQFF | TGTGCCAGCAGTTTTTCCCGGGAGGGCCCCAATGAGCAGTTCTTC
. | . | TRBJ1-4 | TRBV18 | CASSRQDEKLFF | TGTGCCAGCTCACGGCAGGATGAAAAACTGTTTTTT
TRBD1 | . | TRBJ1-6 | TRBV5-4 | CASRSTGGQSSYNSPLHF | TGTGCCAGCAGGTCCACAGGGGGCCAGAGCTCCTATAATTCACCCCTCCACTTT
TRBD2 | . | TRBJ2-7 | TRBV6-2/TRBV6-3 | CASSFLAGGYEQYF | TGTGCCAGCAGCTTCCTAGCGGGAGGTTACGAGCAGTACTTC
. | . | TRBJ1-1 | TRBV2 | CASRDDRTTEAFF | TGTGCCAGCAGAGACGACAGGACTACTGAAGCTTTCTTT
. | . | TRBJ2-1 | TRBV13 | CASSPQSSGMRQFF | TGTGCCAGCAGCCCCCAGAGTAGCGGAATGAGGCAGTTCTTC
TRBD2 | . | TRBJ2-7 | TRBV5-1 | CASSPTGLAGGIEQYF | TGCGCCAGCAGCCCAACGGGACTAGCGGGAGGAATAGAGCAGTACTTC
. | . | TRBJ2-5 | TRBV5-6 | CASSFLETQYF | TGTGCCAGCAGCTTCTTGGAGACCCAGTACTTC
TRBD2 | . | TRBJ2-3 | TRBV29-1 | CSLKGLAGGTDTQYF | TGCAGCCTTAAGGGACTAGCGGGGGGGACAGATACGCAGTATTTT
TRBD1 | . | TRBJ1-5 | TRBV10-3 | CAISPGHRGIGNQPQHF | TGTGCCATCAGCCCCGGGCACAGGGGAATTGGGAATCAGCCCCAGCATTTT
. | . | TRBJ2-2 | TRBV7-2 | CASSFMELASRELFF | TGTGCCAGCAGCTTTATGGAGTTGGCAAGCCGGGAGCTGTTTTTT
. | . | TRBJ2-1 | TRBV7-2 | CASSYTSYEQFF | TGTGCCAGCAGCTACACATCGTACGAGCAGTTCTTC
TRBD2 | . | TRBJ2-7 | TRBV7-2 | CASSKISGGLEQYF | TGTGCCAGCAGCAAAATTAGCGGGGGGCTCGAGCAGTACTTC